Given below is one T cell receptor (beta chain) in context. This sample is part of a study of cytomegalovirus exposure and HLA in healthy donors. PCR used 60 Vbeta primers and 13 Jbeta primers. Method: immunoSEQ multiplex PCR; TCRdb's copy keeps in-frame clones and lacks some. Seen here are under 200,000 clones, roughly 70% observed once, and the top ten hold about 1.7%. Germline V gene sequence: CDR1 SGHAT, CDR2 FQNNGV. Deletions cut 4 bases from V and 1 base from J, with 11 bases between. The CDR3 is 15 residues long. The clonotype comes from a woman under 40 in good health and CMV-seronegative. The rearrangement uses TRBV11-2 and TRBJ1-3; TRBD1 might be the D (6 bases). Sequencing used PBMCs. The CDR3 sequence: CASSSLRGSGNTIYF. In DNA, the CDR3 is TGTGCCAGCAGCTCTCTCAGGGGTTCTGGAAACACCATATATTTT.